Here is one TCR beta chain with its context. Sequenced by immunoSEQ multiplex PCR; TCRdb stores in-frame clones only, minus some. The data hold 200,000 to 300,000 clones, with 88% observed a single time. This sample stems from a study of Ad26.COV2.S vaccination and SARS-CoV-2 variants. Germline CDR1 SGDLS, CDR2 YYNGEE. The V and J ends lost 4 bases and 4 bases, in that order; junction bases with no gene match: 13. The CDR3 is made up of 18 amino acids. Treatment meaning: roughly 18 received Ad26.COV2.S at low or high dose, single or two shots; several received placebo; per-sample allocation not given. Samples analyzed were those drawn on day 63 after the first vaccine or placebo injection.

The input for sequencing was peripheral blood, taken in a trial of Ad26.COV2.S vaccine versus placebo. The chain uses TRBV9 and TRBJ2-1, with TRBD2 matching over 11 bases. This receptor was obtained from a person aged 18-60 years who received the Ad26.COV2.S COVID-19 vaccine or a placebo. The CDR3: CASSSVPPGLAVYNEQFF. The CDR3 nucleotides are TGTGCCAGCAGCTCCGTTCCGCCGGGACTAGCGGTGTACAATGAGCAGTTCTTC.